This T cell receptor (beta chain) appears in the sequencing data of a study of OX40 agonist ivuxolimab in advanced cancers. Data came from immunoSEQ multiplex PCR; TCRdb stores just in-frame clones and leaves some out. The data hold about 76,000 clones, with 65% to 90% observed a single time. The material sequenced was CD4+ or CD8+ T cells sorted from blood, taken in a trial of the OX40 agonist ivuxolimab. This TCR came from an adult with an advanced solid tumor such as melanoma, head and neck, liver or kidney cancer.

CDR3 bases: TGTGCCAGCAGCTTCACTCTGGGGGACTACGAGCAGTACTTC. It encodes CASSFTLGDYEQYF. This chain connects TRBV11-2 to TRBJ2-7, with D perhaps TRBD1 or TRBD2 (5 bases each). The CDR3 has 14 residues. V dropped 3 bases and J dropped 3 bases, with 12 bases sitting between them. Germline V gene data show CDR1 as SGHAT and CDR2 as FQNNGV.